These 6 T cell receptor beta chains were sequenced from one sample in a study of tumor-infiltrating lymphocytes in oesophageal squamous cell carcinoma. TCRdb processed the PCR reads anew with MiXCR; each CDR3 protein has one entry. The table records about 15,000 distinct CDR3 sequences, around 50% of them present only once. Material: esophageal tumor tissue. The receptors derive from a male donor with esophageal squamous cell carcinoma.

This clonotype was found many times. The CDR3 loop reads CASSEVAGTYEQYF. The CDR3 nucleotides are TGCGCCAGCAGTGAGGTAGCGGGCACCTACGAGCAGTACTTC. The V and J genes are TRBV10-2 and TRBJ2-7; 7 bases are shared with TRBD2. Germline assignment: CDR1 WSHSY and CDR2 SAAADI. V shed 2 bases, J shed 2 bases, and the junction held 3 bases outside the gene matches. CDR3 length equals 14 residues.

This chain connects TRBV2 to TRBJ1-5; D unresolved. There are 14 residues in the CDR3. CDR1 and CDR2 (germline): SNHLY, FYNNEI. V lost 6 bases, J lost 0 bases, and 9 bases lay in between. This CDR3 reads CASRTGFSNQPQHF. In DNA, the CDR3 is TGTGCCAGCAGGACGGGGTTTAGCAATCAGCCCCAGCATTTT.

This chain uses TRBV7-2 with TRBJ2-3, with unresolved D. The J call may be faulty, since TRBJ2-7 better matches the DNA end. The germline CDR1 and CDR2 sequences are SGHTA and FQGNSA. This CDR3 spans 13 amino acids. The CDR3 spells CASSSSPAIEQYF. The CDR3 DNA reads TGTGCCAGCAGCTCCTCGCCGGCGATCGAGCAGTACTTC.

For this clonotype: It may be a read error: a sequence one base away is much more abundant. The V call is TRBV7-4, the J call TRBJ2-3, with D perhaps TRBD1 (5 bases). The J call may not be correct, given that the DNA end is closer to TRBJ2-1. This CDR3 has 15 residues. Germline values: CDR1 SGHVT, CDR2 SQSDAQ. CDR3 sequence reads: CASSPLNLGVHEQFF. The CDR3 region has the DNA TGTGCCAGCAGCCCGTTAAACCTAGGGGTCCACGAGCAGTTCTTC.

There are many counts of this clonotype. J is TRBJ2-5 and V is TRBV2, with D possibly being TRBD2 (5 bases). The DNA end is more similar to TRBJ2-7, so the J call may be wrong. Germline V lookup: CDR1 SNHLY, CDR2 FYNNEI. This CDR3 is 13 amino acids long. CDR3 sequence reads: CASSEEAWDEQYF. DNA for the CDR3: TGTGCCAGCAGTGAGGAGGCTTGGGACGAGCAGTACTTC.

As regards this clonotype: This CDR3 is missing its conserved last phenylalanine or tryptophan, likely due to a read error. The DNA is omitted, as the CDR3 cannot be located on it reliably, and the CDR3 follows TCRdb's listing. This chain uses TRBV7-6 with TRBJ2-6; the table's D call, TRBD1, has no DNA check behind it. The CDR3 spans 15 residues, counting both ends. Germline assignment: CDR1 SGHVS and CDR2 FNYEAQ. CDR3 in amino acids: CASSLVLSYEQYFGA.